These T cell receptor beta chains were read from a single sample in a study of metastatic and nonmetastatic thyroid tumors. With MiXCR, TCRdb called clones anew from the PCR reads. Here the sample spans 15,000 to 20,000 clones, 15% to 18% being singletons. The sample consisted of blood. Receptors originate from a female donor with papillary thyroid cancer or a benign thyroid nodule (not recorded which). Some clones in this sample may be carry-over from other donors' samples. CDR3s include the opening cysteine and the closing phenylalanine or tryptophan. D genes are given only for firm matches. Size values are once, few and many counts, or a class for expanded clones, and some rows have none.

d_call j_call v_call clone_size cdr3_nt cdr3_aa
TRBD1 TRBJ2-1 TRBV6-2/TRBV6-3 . TGTGCCAGCAGTTGGGCAGGGGGCAATGAGCAGTTCTTC CASSWAGGNEQFF
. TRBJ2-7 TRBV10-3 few TGTGCCATCAGTGAGCCCAGGTGGACAACCTCCTACGAGCAGTACTTC CAISEPRWTTSYEQYF
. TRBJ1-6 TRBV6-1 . TGTGCCAGCAGGCTGTCACGGGGGGCAGGATCACCCCTCCACTTT CASRLSRGAGSPLHF
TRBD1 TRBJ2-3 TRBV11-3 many TGTGCCAGCAGCGCAGGACAGGGGGGAGATACGCAGTATTTT CASSAGQGGDTQYF
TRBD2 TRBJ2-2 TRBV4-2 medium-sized TGTGCCAGCAGCCCGGGGGGTAGCGGGGAGCCCGGCACCGGGGAGCTGTTTTTT CASSPGGSGEPGTGELFF
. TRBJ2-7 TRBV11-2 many TGTGCCAGCAGCCCGGGACCCCACTACGAGCAGTACTTC CASSPGPHYEQYF
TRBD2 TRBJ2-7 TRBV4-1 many TGCGCCAGCAGCCAAGCGACTAGCGGGTTATACGAGCAGTACTTC CASSQATSGLYEQYF
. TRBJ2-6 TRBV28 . TGTGCCAGCAAAGGGGCGAGCTCTGGGGCCAACGTCCTGACTTTC CASKGASSGANVLTF
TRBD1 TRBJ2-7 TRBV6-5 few TGTGCCAGCAGTTACACCGGGACAGCCTCCTACGAGCAGTACTTC CASSYTGTASYEQYF
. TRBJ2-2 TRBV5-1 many TGCGCCAGCAGCTCCGGGACCGCACCCGGGGAGCTGTTTTTT CASSSGTAPGELFF